The rows below give T cell receptor beta chains drawn from one sample of a study of blood T cell repertoires in COVID-19. Measured with immunoSEQ multiplex PCR; TCRdb has only the in-frame clones, and not every one. The table lists 210,000 or so clones, 84% of them singletons, with approximately 8% in the top ten. Specimen: peripheral blood. All receptors come from a woman in her forties or fifties with active or convalescent COVID-19. Each CDR3 is given with its conserved first and last residue. D genes are given only for firm matches. Size values are once, few and many counts, or a class for expanded clones, and some rows have none.

d_gene,abundance,v_gene,j_gene,CDR3aa,CDR3nt
NA,NA,TRBV27,TRBJ2-7,CASTGRGEQYF,TGTGCCAGCACAGGACGGGGAGAGCAGTACTTC
NA,NA,TRBV7-3,TRBJ2-1,CASSLTRNNEQFF,TGTGCCAGCAGCCTGACAAGGAACAATGAGCAGTTCTTC
TRBD2,NA,TRBV27,TRBJ2-7,CASSLPRGTSGIPQYF,TGTGCCAGCAGTCTCCCAAGGGGTACTAGCGGGATCCCTCAGTACTTC
NA,few,TRBV2,TRBJ2-6,CASSEMGAGANVLTF,TGTGCCAGCAGTGAAATGGGCGCGGGGGCCAACGTCCTGACTTTC
NA,NA,TRBV6-5,TRBJ1-6,CASSYSPEQNSPLHF,TGTGCCAGCAGTTACTCCCCGGAGCAGAATTCACCCCTCCACTTT
TRBD2,once,TRBV29-1,TRBJ2-7,CSVEEPSGSPYEQYF,TGCAGCGTTGAAGAACCCAGCGGGAGTCCCTACGAGCAGTACTTC
NA,few,TRBV6-4,TRBJ1-1,CASSDTENTEAFF,TGTGCCAGCAGTGACACAGAGAACACTGAAGCTTTCTTT
TRBD1,NA,TRBV5-1,TRBJ1-2,CASSLGQGNGGYTF,TGCGCCAGCAGCTTGGGACAGGGAAATGGCGGCTACACCTTC
TRBD1,NA,TRBV6-5,TRBJ1-3,CASLGDRLTGNTIYF,TGTGCCAGCTTAGGGGACAGGCTCACTGGAAACACCATATATTTT
NA,few,TRBV28,TRBJ1-4,CASRRVGEKLFF,TGTGCCAGCCGCAGGGTTGGGGAAAAACTGTTTTTT
NA,NA,TRBV7-6,TRBJ2-5,CASSSGETQYF,TGTGCCAGCAGCTCCGGGGAGACCCAGTACTTC
NA,NA,TRBV6-6,TRBJ1-2,CASSPLQGLGYGYTF,TGTGCCAGCAGTCCCTTGCAGGGGCTCGGCTATGGCTACACCTTC
NA,NA,TRBV28,TRBJ2-1,CASSSGSYNEQFF,TGTGCCAGCAGTTCAGGGTCCTACAATGAGCAGTTCTTC
TRBD1,NA,TRBV2,TRBJ1-1,CARVQGAGGTEAFF,TGTGCCAGAGTACAGGGGGCAGGGGGTACTGAAGCTTTCTTT
TRBD2,NA,TRBV29-1,TRBJ2-2,CSARRGGTGELFF,TGCAGCGCTAGGCGCGGGGGCACCGGGGAGCTGTTTTTT
NA,NA,TRBV25-1,TRBJ1-5,CASKSPSGNQPQHF,TGTGCCAGCAAATCACCTTCGGGAAATCAGCCCCAGCATTTT
NA,NA,TRBV5-6,TRBJ2-1,CASSLVSTSSYNEQFF,TGTGCCAGCAGCTTGGTTTCGACAAGCTCCTACAATGAGCAGTTCTTC
NA,NA,TRBV6-6,TRBJ1-1,CASKLRGGGTEAFF,TGTGCCAGCAAACTTAGGGGCGGGGGTACTGAAGCTTTCTTT
TRBD1,NA,TRBV18,TRBJ2-7,CASSPAGTGPYEQYF,TGTGCCAGCTCCCCAGCCGGGACAGGTCCCTACGAGCAGTACTTC
TRBD2,NA,TRBV5-1,TRBJ2-3,CASSLLAGGPRNTDTQYF,TGCGCCAGCAGCTTGCTAGCGGGGGGGCCCAGGAACACAGATACGCAGTATTTT
NA,NA,TRBV4-1,TRBJ2-3,CASSQDVPDTQYF,TGCGCCAGCAGCCAAGACGTCCCAGATACGCAGTATTTT
NA,NA,TRBV28,TRBJ2-6,CASSTLVGALSGANVLTF,TGTGCCAGCAGTACCCTTGTTGGGGCCCTCTCTGGGGCCAACGTCCTGACTTTC
TRBD1,NA,TRBV28,TRBJ2-7,CASKGQVGLQYF,TGTGCCTCTAAGGGACAGGTTGGTTTGCAGTACTTC
NA,NA,TRBV19,TRBJ2-3,CASSIITGRADTQYF,TGTGCCAGTAGTATCATCACAGGGAGGGCAGATACGCAGTATTTT
NA,NA,TRBV5-6,TRBJ2-2,CASSLLSWEIGGELFF,TGTGCCAGCAGCCTACTATCGTGGGAGATCGGCGGGGAGCTGTTTTTT
NA,few,TRBV4-1,TRBJ1-2,CASSLGAGVQGLYGYTF,TGCGCCAGCAGCCTCGGAGCGGGGGTCCAGGGACTCTATGGCTACACCTTC
NA,NA,TRBV5-6,TRBJ2-5,CASSSGQRKTQYF,TGTGCCAGCAGCTCCGGACAGCGGAAGACCCAGTACTTC
TRBD2,NA,TRBV28,TRBJ2-1,CAGSLTREYNEQFF,TGTGCCGGCAGTTTAACGCGGGAGTACAATGAGCAGTTCTTC
TRBD1,NA,TRBV6-6,TRBJ1-2,CASSSPDRGVSYTF,TGTGCCAGCAGTTCCCCCGACAGGGGAGTCAGCTACACCTTC
TRBD1,NA,TRBV6-5,TRBJ1-2,CATQQGNYGYTF,TGTGCCACCCAACAGGGGAACTATGGCTACACCTTC
NA,NA,TRBV28,TRBJ2-1,CASTLRGKYNEQFF,TGTGCCAGCACCCTTCGGGGGAAGTACAATGAGCAGTTCTTC
TRBD2,NA,TRBV2,TRBJ2-3,CASKTSRTGTSGRSSTDTQYF,TGTGCCAGCAAAACCTCTCGGACCGGGACTAGCGGGAGGAGCAGCACAGATACGCAGTATTTT
NA,NA,TRBV2,TRBJ1-4,CASRAQTTNEKLFF,TGTGCCAGCAGGGCACAAACAACTAATGAAAAACTGTTTTTT
TRBD2,NA,TRBV11-2,TRBJ2-3,CASSLWVAGGDTQYF,TGTGCCAGCAGCTTATGGGTAGCGGGTGGGGATACGCAGTATTTT
TRBD1,NA,TRBV3-1/TRBV3-2,TRBJ1-4,CASSLGDRRNEKLFF,TGTGCCAGCAGCCTAGGGGACAGGAGGAATGAAAAACTGTTTTTT
TRBD1,NA,TRBV7-9,TRBJ2-7,CASSDTGGQGTHEQYF,TGTGCCAGCAGCGACACAGGGGGGCAGGGGACCCACGAGCAGTACTTC
NA,NA,TRBV4-1,TRBJ2-5,CASSQRGQETQYF,TGCGCCAGCAGCCAACGAGGACAAGAGACCCAGTACTTC
NA,NA,TRBV21-1,TRBJ2-1,CASSKGRRTESYNEQFF,TGTGCCAGCAGCAAGGGGAGGAGGACCGAGTCCTACAATGAGCAGTTCTTC
TRBD1,NA,TRBV19,TRBJ2-4,CASSIRSVAAGGLISKNIQYF,TGTGCCAGTAGTATAAGGAGCGTGGCGGCAGGGGGTCTTATCTCCAAAAACATTCAGTACTTC
TRBD2,NA,TRBV10-1,TRBJ2-7,CASSPSGGLQEQYF,TGCGCCAGCAGTCCCTCGGGAGGGCTGCAAGAGCAGTACTTC
NA,NA,TRBV6-5,TRBJ1-4,CASRIWGLDEKLFF,TGTGCCAGCAGAATTTGGGGGCTAGATGAAAAACTGTTTTTT
TRBD2,NA,TRBV3-1/TRBV3-2,TRBJ2-2,CASSQANRGRERVGELFF,TGTGCCAGCAGCCAAGCTAATAGAGGGCGGGAGAGAGTCGGGGAGCTGTTTTTT
NA,once,TRBV2,TRBJ1-4,CASSEALGLSLFF,TGTGCCAGCAGTGAAGCGCTTGGACTATCACTGTTTTTT